Following are 20 T cell receptor beta chains from one sample sequenced in a study of cytomegalovirus exposure and HLA in healthy donors. Researchers ran the PCR with 60 Vbeta and 13 Jbeta primers. The protocol was immunoSEQ multiplex PCR, while the TCRdb copy is restricted to in-frame clones and leaves out a portion. The table includes about 190,000 clones, approximately 88% detected once. Sequencing was done on a sample of PBMCs. All receptors derive from a woman aged 45 to 65 in good health and CMV-seropositive.

The chain employs TRBV19 and TRBJ2-3; 11 nucleotides line up with TRBD1. J gave up 4 bases and V 5 bases, and 5 bases lay outside the gene matches. Germline V lookup: CDR1 LNHDA, CDR2 SQIVND (reference sequence). The CDR3 length is 15 residues. CDR3: CASSDGQGASDTQYF. The CDR3 region has the DNA TGTGCCAGTAGTGATGGACAGGGGGCTTCAGATACGCAGTATTTT.

This clone came up a few times. The chain joins TRBV4-1 to TRBJ2-1; D not resolved. Trimming stripped 1 base from V and 8 bases from J, with 9 bases between. The germline CDR1 and CDR2 sequences are MGHRA and YSYEKL. CDR3 length: 13 residues. CDR3 nucleotide sequence: TGCGCCAGCAGCCAAGTGGGCGTAGATGAGCAGTTCTTC. It yields the protein CASSQVGVDEQFF.

V is TRBV11-2 and J is TRBJ2-1, with 12 bases matching TRBD2. The CDR3 is made up of 16 amino acids. In germline, CDR1 is SGHAT, CDR2 FQNNGV. After removal of 6 bases from V and 6 bases from J, the junction contained 9 bases not matched to a gene. In DNA form, the CDR3 reads TGTGCCAGCAGACCAGGACTAGCGGGGATAATCAATGAGCAGTTCTTC. Residues: CASRPGLAGIINEQFF.

The gene calls are TRBV7-3 and TRBJ2-1, with 7 bases lining up with TRBD2. The germline V gene has CDR1 SGHTA and CDR2 FQGTGA. V gave up 5 bases and J gave up 3 bases; unmatched junction bases: 7. The CDR3 consists of 15 residues. The CDR3 loop is CASSPMVAGYNEQFF. For the CDR3, the DNA is TGTGCCAGCAGCCCCATGGTAGCGGGCTACAATGAGCAGTTCTTC.

The rearrangement joins TRBV7-9 to TRBJ2-1, with a tentative D call TRBD2 (6 bases). Germline assignment: CDR1 SEHNR and CDR2 FQNEAQ (reference sequence). The V and J ends lost 4 bases and 7 bases respectively, with 11 bases between them. The CDR3 has 13 residues. CDR3 residues: CASSSRLGNEQFF. The CDR3 bases are TGTGCCAGCAGCTCCCGACTAGGGAATGAGCAGTTCTTC.

The rearrangement uses TRBV9 and TRBJ2-2; 10 bases are a match to TRBD2. CDR1 SGDLS and CDR2 YYNGEE come from the germline V gene. This CDR3 is built from 17 residues. V dropped 1 base and J dropped 1; count of bases not matched to a gene: 4. The CDR3 is CASSVSGGALNTGELFF. Written as DNA, the CDR3 is TGTGCCAGCAGCGTAAGCGGGGGGGCCCTGAACACCGGGGAGCTGTTTTTT.

This clone showed up just a few times. The CDR3 DNA sequence: TGTGCCACCGGACAGAACACTGAAGCTTTCTTT. Protein: CATGQNTEAFF. This chain uses TRBV6-1 with TRBJ1-1; tentatively, D is TRBD1 (5 bases). V was shortened by 10 bases and J by 1 base, with 7 bases between the two germline ends. The germline gives CDR1 MNHNS, CDR2 SASEGT. CDR3 length: 11 amino acids.

V is TRBV5-4 and J is TRBJ2-7, with 9 bases that match TRBD2. The CDR3 totals 15 residues. Germline-derived CDR1 and CDR2 are SGHNT and YYREEE (reference sequence). V gave up 4 bases and J gave up 2 bases; unmatched junction bases: 7. The CDR3 reads CASSQGGGGAYEQYF. Written as DNA, the CDR3 is TGTGCCAGCAGCCAGGGGGGCGGGGGGGCCTACGAGCAGTACTTC.

The chain couples TRBV4-2 to TRBJ1-6, with 10 bases identical to TRBD1. Per germline, CDR1 LGHNA and CDR2 YNFKEQ. The J segment lost 6 bases and the V segment lost 0 bases, leaving 5 bases of the junction unmatched. The CDR3 spans 17 residues. CDR3 region: CASSQEWTGGFNSPLHF. CDR3 bases: TGTGCCAGCAGCCAAGAGTGGACAGGGGGGTTTAATTCACCCCTCCACTTT.

This rearrangement joins TRBV19 to TRBJ1-2; 9 positions agree with TRBD1. Germline CDR1 is LNHDA and CDR2 is SQIVND (reference sequence). The trim removed 5 bases at V and 8 bases at J, leaving 12 bases unmatched. The CDR3 consists of 15 residues. CDR3 sequence: CASSFLQGAFRGYTF. Here the CDR3 DNA reads TGTGCCAGTAGTTTCCTACAGGGGGCTTTTCGGGGCTACACCTTC.

V gene TRBV19 combines with J gene TRBJ1-2; 7 bases map to TRBD1. The germline gives CDR1 LNHDA, CDR2 SQIVND (reference sequence). The J segment lost 7 bases and the V segment lost 0 bases, leaving 5 bases of the junction unmatched. CDR3 size: 14 residues. The chain's CDR3 is CASSIDRGQAGYTF. The CDR3 DNA reads as TGTGCCAGTAGTATAGATCGAGGACAGGCTGGCTACACCTTC.

There are a few counts of this clone. The genes are TRBV2 and TRBJ2-1, with a possible D match to TRBD2 (5 bases). Trimming removed 4 bases at V and 15 bases at J, with 10 bases between. Germline CDR1 and CDR2: SNHLY and FYNNEI. The CDR3 runs 10 residues. DNA for the CDR3: TGTGCCAGCAGTGGGGAGCCTGGGTTCTTC. Its protein is CASSGEPGFF.

The chain uses TRBV19 and TRBJ2-5, with 9 nucleotides matching TRBD1. The DNA end lines up better with TRBJ2-7; the J call may be wrong. The CDR3 consists of 14 residues. Germline CDR1 and CDR2: LNHDA and SQIVND (reference sequence). CDR3 sequence: CASSAGQGPYEQYF. The DNA of the CDR3 is TGTGCCAGTAGCGCGGGACAGGGCCCCTACGAGCAGTACTTC.

The genes are TRBV7-2 and TRBJ1-4; no clear D gene. The CDR3 runs to 15 residues. CDR1 is SGHTA, CDR2 FQGNSA, per germline. Trimming cost V 5 bases and J 8 bases, with 18 bases left between them. Here the CDR3 DNA reads TGTGCCAGCAGCCCCCGACCCCACAGCGGGGAAAAACTGTTTTTT. As protein: CASSPRPHSGEKLFF. Variable domain in full (rest from reference TRBV7-2 and TRBJ1-4): GAGVSQSPSNKVTEKGKDVELRCDPISGHTALYWYRQSLGQGLEFLIYFQGNSAPDKSGLPSDRFSAERTGGSVSTLTIQRTQQEDSAVYLCASSPRPHSGEKLFFGSGTQLSVL.

This rearrangement joins TRBV5-1 to TRBJ2-2; 9 bases are a match to TRBD2. The V gene end was trimmed by 1 base and the J gene end by 0 bases; junction bases not matched to a gene: 4. CDR1 and CDR2 from the germline V gene are SGHRS and YFSETQ. CDR3 size: 17 residues. The DNA for the CDR3 is TGCGCCAGCAGCTTGTATGGCGGGGGGGCGAACACCGGGGAGCTGTTTTTT. Its translation: CASSLYGGGANTGELFF. Supplemented by reference TRBV5-1 and TRBJ2-2, the full variable domain reads KAGVTQTPRYLIKTRGQQVTLSCSPISGHRSVSWYQQTPGQGLQFLFEYFSETQRNKGNFPGRFSGRQFSNSRSEMNVSTLELGDSALYLCASSLYGGGANTGELFFGEGSRLTVL.

To note about this clone: The junction departs from the called germline gene at one end, perhaps through a read error. The V and J genes are TRBV29-1 and TRBJ1-1; no firm D call. CDR3 length equals 14 residues. Germline V gene sequence: CDR1 SQVTM, CDR2 ANQGSEA. This CDR3 is CSVERRSSNTEASF. The CDR3 DNA follows: TGCAGCGTCGAACGGAGAAGTTCAAACACTGAAGCTTCCTTT.

V and J are TRBV5-1 and TRBJ1-1, with a tentative D call TRBD1 (5 bases). The V gene lost 5 bases and the J gene lost 7 bases, with 18 bases spanning the gap. The CDR3 length is 14 residues. Germline-derived CDR1 and CDR2 are SGHRS and YFSETQ. For the CDR3, the DNA is TGCGCCAGCAGTTCCTGGGGGGTGGACCTTGAAGCTTTCTTT. Translated: CASSSWGVDLEAFF. The full variable domain, with the rest looked up from reference TRBV5-1 and TRBJ1-1, is KAGVTQTPRYLIKTRGQQVTLSCSPISGHRSVSWYQQTPGQGLQFLFEYFSETQRNKGNFPGRFSGRQFSNSRSEMNVSTLELGDSALYLCASSSWGVDLEAFFGQGTRLTVV.

The V call is TRBV5-4, the J call TRBJ1-3; tentatively, D is TRBD1 (5 bases). CDR3 size: 16 residues. Trimming shortened V by 5 bases and J by 0 bases, and 15 bases separated the two germline ends. CDR1 is SGHNT and CDR2 is YYREEE in the germline V gene (reference sequence). The CDR3 loop reads CASSRDLGDSGNTIYF. The CDR3 DNA sequence: TGTGCCAGCAGTCGCGACCTAGGGGACTCTGGAAACACCATATATTTT.

This sequence joins TRBV10-2 and TRBJ1-2, with 9 bases aligning to TRBD1. Germline trimming cut 3 bases from V and 5 bases from J; bases unmatched to any gene: 4. The germline V gene has CDR1 WSHSY and CDR2 SAAADI. The CDR3 has 14 residues. This chain's CDR3 is CASSDLGQGYGYTF. CDR3 coding DNA: TGCGCCAGCAGTGACCTTGGACAGGGGTATGGCTACACCTTC.

V usage is TRBV30 and J usage is TRBJ1-1; D unresolved. Germline V gives CDR1 GTSNPN, CDR2 SVGIG (reference sequence). This CDR3 has 12 residues. Trimming stripped 5 bases from V and 1 base from J, with 8 bases between. The CDR3 region is CAWVQKNTEAFF. DNA for the CDR3: TGTGCCTGGGTACAGAAGAACACTGAAGCTTTCTTT.